This entry lists 3 T cell receptor beta chains sequenced from one sample in a study of blood T cell repertoires in COVID-19. Clones were read by immunoSEQ multiplex PCR, and TCRdb kept only the in-frame ones, dropping some. This sample has 400,000 or so clones, with 87% found just once. Sequencing was performed on PBMCs or T cells enriched from blood (not recorded which). Receptors were obtained from a man aged 35-49 years in a cohort exposed to, infected with or recovered from COVID-19 (not recorded which).

The CDR3 protein is CASTPWTGADTGELFF. The CDR3 nucleotides read TGTGCCAGTACCCCGTGGACAGGGGCCGACACCGGGGAGCTGTTTTTT. The gene calls are TRBV19 and TRBJ2-2, with TRBD1 matching over 9 bases. This CDR3 spans 16 amino acids. The V segment lost 7 bases and the J segment 3 bases; nucleotides outside the gene matches: 9. CDR1 is LNHDA, CDR2 SQIVND, per germline (reference sequence).

The rearrangement uses TRBV7-2 and TRBJ2-7, with TRBD2 identical over 8 bases. J gave up 3 bases and V 8 bases, and 6 bases lay outside the gene matches. Germline CDR1 is SGHTA and CDR2 is FQGNSA. The CDR3 extends over 13 amino acids. CDR3 residues: CASRKAGVYEQYF. The CDR3 nucleotides read TGTGCCAGCCGAAAAGCGGGAGTCTACGAGCAGTACTTC.

This sequence joins TRBV20-1 and TRBJ1-2, with D possibly TRBD1 on 5 matching bases. V was trimmed by 8 bases and J by 1 base, leaving 8 bases between them. The germline V gene encodes CDR1 DFQATT and CDR2 SNEGSKA (reference sequence). The CDR3 totals 11 residues. This chain's CDR3 is CSPTVNYGYTF. DNA of the CDR3: TGCAGTCCGACAGTTAACTATGGCTACACCTTC.